The 18 T cell receptor beta chains given below trace back to one sample, sequenced in a study of T cell repertoires in ileal Crohn's disease. This table comes from immunoSEQ multiplex PCR, and its TCRdb copy is limited to in-frame clones, with some not included. The sample contains tens of thousands of clones, roughly three quarters of which appear only once. Sequenced input: ileal tissue. These receptors came from an adult with Crohn's disease.

The CDR3 DNA follows: TGCAGCGTGGGGACAGGAGATGGTCAGCCCCAGCATTTT. Translation: CSVGTGDGQPQHF. V and J are TRBV29-1 and TRBJ1-5, with 8 nucleotides matching TRBD1. Germline V lookup: CDR1 SQVTM, CDR2 ANQGSEA. This CDR3 region has 13 residues. Trimming removed 6 bases from V and 6 bases from J; junction bases left unmatched: 7.

The genes are TRBV9 and TRBJ1-5; D call uncertain. Trimming shortened V by 4 bases and J by 3 bases, and 14 bases separated the two germline ends. Per germline, CDR1 SGDLS and CDR2 YYNGEE. The CDR3 is 15 amino acids. The CDR3 here is CASSLDGALNQPQHF. CDR3 nucleotide sequence: TGTGCCAGCAGCCTAGACGGAGCTCTCAATCAGCCCCAGCATTTT.

This rearrangement joins TRBV6-6 to TRBJ2-7, with D possibly matching TRBD1 (6 bases). Trimming shortened V by 6 bases and J by 2 bases, and 11 bases separated the two germline ends. CDR3 length: 13 residues. From germline, CDR1 is MNHNY and CDR2 SVGAGI (reference sequence). This chain's CDR3 is CASRRTEPYEQYF. The DNA for the CDR3 is TGTGCCAGCAGGCGGACAGAACCCTACGAGCAGTACTTC.

V gene TRBV4-2 combines with J gene TRBJ1-6, with 12 nucleotides matching TRBD1. Germline CDR1 and CDR2: LGHNA and YNFKEQ. The CDR3 extends over 17 amino acids. V lost 1 base to trimming and J lost 10 bases; unmatched junction nucleotides: 8. As DNA, the CDR3 is TGTGCCAGCAGCCAAGGTTTGCCGGGACAGGGGGCGTCACCCCTCCACTTT. This gives the protein CASSQGLPGQGASPLHF.

CDR3 coding DNA: TGCGCCAGCAGCTTCGAAAGGCAAAGCGGGGTGGCTTTCTTT. Translated, it gives CASSFERQSGVAFF. V is TRBV5-1 and J is TRBJ1-1; D gene unclear. This CDR3 has 14 amino acids. V lost 2 bases and J 11 bases, leaving 19 bases between the germline ends. Germline values: CDR1 SGHRS, CDR2 YFSETQ.

The chain is built from TRBV10-3 and TRBJ1-5; D is possibly TRBD1 (5 bases). The germline V gene has CDR1 ENHRY and CDR2 SYGVKD. Trimming removed 10 bases at V and 3 bases at J, with 19 bases between. The CDR3 is made up of 15 amino acids. CDR3 residues: CATRGLAGNNQPQHF. Written as DNA, the CDR3 is TGTGCCACCAGAGGGTTGGCAGGGAACAATCAGCCCCAGCATTTT.

This chain links TRBV2 with TRBJ2-7; D is possibly TRBD2 (5 bases). V was cut by 4 bases and J by 3 bases, with 7 bases left in between. Per the germline V gene, CDR1 is SNHLY and CDR2 is FYNNEI. The CDR3 runs 12 residues. CDR3 DNA sequence: TGTGCCAGCAGTGTCCGGGACTACGAGCAGTACTTC. Protein sequence: CASSVRDYEQYF.

The gene calls are TRBV7-2 and TRBJ1-3; D is ambiguous. V was shortened by 5 bases and J by 4 bases, with 18 bases between the two germline ends. The CDR3 totals 16 residues. Germline CDR1 reads SGHTA; CDR2 reads FQGNSA. The CDR3, as DNA: TGTGCCAGCAGCAAAAGTGAGGGCGCGGCGGGAAACACCATATATTTT. As protein: CASSKSEGAAGNTIYF. Full variable domain (outside the CDR3, taken from reference TRBV7-2 and TRBJ1-3): GAGVSQSPSNKVTEKGKDVELRCDPISGHTALYWYRQSLGQGLEFLIYFQGNSAPDKSGLPSDRFSAERTGGSVSTLTIQRTQQEDSAVYLCASSKSEGAAGNTIYFGEGSWLTVV.

This rearrangement joins TRBV4-3 to TRBJ1-4; 10 bases fit TRBD1. The CDR3 is made up of 18 amino acids. V lost 0 bases and J lost 3; bases outside the gene matches: 7. CDR1 and CDR2 (germline): LGHNA, YSLEER. The CDR3 bases are TGCGCCAGCAGCCAAGATCTGGGACAGGGGAGGCCTAATGAAAAACTGTTTTTT. It encodes CASSQDLGQGRPNEKLFF.

V usage is TRBV7-6 and J usage is TRBJ2-2; the match to TRBD1 covers 9 bases. Germline CDR1 and CDR2: SGHVS and FNYEAQ. Trimming took 1 base from V and 7 from J; bases not matched to a gene: 13. The CDR3 totals 18 residues. In nucleotides, the CDR3 is TGTGCCAGCAGCTTAGGCCCGGCTGGACAGGGGTTTGGCGGGGAGCTGTTTTTT. Protein product: CASSLGPAGQGFGGELFF.

The gene calls are TRBV10-3 and TRBJ1-1; D possibly corresponds to TRBD1 (6 bases). CDR1 is ENHRY, CDR2 SYGVKD, per germline. Trimming removed 7 bases at V and 4 bases at J, with 13 bases between. This CDR3 comprises 13 residues. Here the CDR3 reads CAITAGEGTEAFF. DNA of the CDR3: TGTGCCATCACGGCAGGGGAGGGCACTGAAGCTTTCTTT.

The chain has TRBV5-1 and TRBJ2-3; 8 nucleotides agree with TRBD2. The CDR3 runs to 17 residues. CDR1 and CDR2 (germline): SGHRS, YFSETQ. Trimming removed 5 bases from V and 0 bases from J; junction bases left unmatched: 11. CDR3 residues: CASSLAGRRTSTDTQYF. CDR3 coding DNA: TGCGCCAGCAGTTTAGCGGGGAGACGTACTAGCACAGATACGCAGTATTTT. The full variable domain, in which reference TRBV5-1 and TRBJ2-3 provide the parts outside the CDR3, is KAGVTQTPRYLIKTRGQQVTLSCSPISGHRSVSWYQQTPGQGLQFLFEYFSETQRNKGNFPGRFSGRQFSNSRSEMNVSTLELGDSALYLCASSLAGRRTSTDTQYFGPGTRLTVL.

The rearrangement joins TRBV30 to TRBJ1-4, with D tentatively TRBD1 (6 bases). CDR3 size: 15 residues. The germline V gene encodes CDR1 GTSNPN and CDR2 SVGIG (reference sequence). V was trimmed by 3 bases and J by 7 bases, leaving 18 bases between them. The CDR3 DNA follows: TGTGCCTGGAGGGTCGGGACACCCACAACTGAAAAACTGTTTTTT. Its protein product is CAWRVGTPTTEKLFF. The complete variable domain, with remaining parts taken from reference TRBV30 and TRBJ1-4, reads SQTIHQWPATLVQPVGSPLSLECTVEGTSNPNLYWYRQAAGRGLQLLFYSVGIGQISSEVPQNLSASRPQDRQFILSSKKLLLSDSGFYLCAWRVGTPTTEKLFFGSGTQLSVL.

The chain couples TRBV10-3 to TRBJ1-1, with TRBD1 identical over 7 bases. CDR3 size: 13 residues. The junction had 1 base not matched to a gene; V was cut back by 6 bases and J by 0 bases. Germline CDR1 reads ENHRY; CDR2 reads SYGVKD. The CDR3 bases are TGTGCCATCAGGGGACAGATGAACACTGAAGCTTTCTTT. Translation gives CAIRGQMNTEAFF.

On this clone itself: This same CDR3 is encoded by further DNA sequences in the sample. The chain uses TRBV6-6 and TRBJ2-7; 8 bases fit TRBD1. The V and J ends lost 9 bases and 2 bases, in that order; junction bases with no gene match: 3. CDR3 length: 12 residues. Germline lookup yields CDR1 MNHNY and CDR2 SVGAGI (reference sequence). For the CDR3, the DNA is TGTGCCAGTGGGACAGGAGCCTACGAGCAGTACTTC. Encoded protein: CASGTGAYEQYF.

The V and J genes are TRBV6-5 and TRBJ1-1; the D is unclear. The germline V gene encodes CDR1 MNHEY and CDR2 SVGAGI. This CDR3 region has 13 residues. The V and J ends lost 7 bases and 1 base respectively, with 10 bases between them. CDR3 region: CASIKPGNTEAFF. For the CDR3, the DNA is TGTGCCAGCATCAAGCCAGGGAACACTGAAGCTTTCTTT.

This clone has a handful of counts. This chain connects TRBV7-2 to TRBJ1-2, with TRBD1 matching over 10 bases. V shed 1 base, J shed 4 bases, and the junction held 3 bases outside the gene matches. CDR1 is SGHTA and CDR2 is FQGNSA in the germline V gene. This CDR3 comprises 15 residues. The CDR3 is CASSLVTGGFYGYTF. The CDR3 nucleotides are TGTGCCAGCAGCTTAGTGACAGGGGGCTTCTATGGCTACACCTTC. The whole variable domain, remainder taken from reference TRBV7-2 and TRBJ1-2, is GAGVSQSPSNKVTEKGKDVELRCDPISGHTALYWYRQSLGQGLEFLIYFQGNSAPDKSGLPSDRFSAERTGGSVSTLTIQRTQQEDSAVYLCASSLVTGGFYGYTFGSGTRLTVV.

On this clone itself: Other nucleotide sequences from this sample produce the same CDR3. V usage is TRBV7-2 and J usage is TRBJ2-7, with 7 bases lining up with TRBD2. CDR3 length: 14 residues. Germline V gene lookup returns CDR1 SGHTA and CDR2 FQGNSA. V shed 1 base, J shed 7 bases, and the junction held 7 bases outside the gene matches. The CDR3 loop is CASSLVGGVGEQYF. DNA of the CDR3: TGTGCCAGCAGCTTAGTTGGGGGGGTCGGGGAGCAGTACTTC.